Here is one T cell receptor beta chain with its context. These data belong to a study of blood T cell repertoires in COVID-19. Study-wide context: Material from acute and convalescent COVID-19 was sourced from the United States, Italy and Spain. Sources were T cells, B-cell-depleted T cells, or PBMCs; the material itself was cDNA or gDNA.

Participants reported their clinical history, and cohort assignment relied on those reports. Methods used by the authors: Estimation of nucleated cell counts relied on the amplification of reference gene primers. This table comes from immunoSEQ multiplex PCR, and its TCRdb copy is limited to in-frame clones, with some not included. That table is the source of V, J and clone size, and D and trimming were worked out from the DNA. This sample has a few hundred thousand clones, with about 87% found just once. This CDR3 has 15 amino acids. V lost 2 bases and J lost 1, with 6 bases in between. Germline loops: CDR1 SGHTA, CDR2 FQGTGA.

The sample taken for sequencing was PBMCs or T cells enriched from blood (not recorded which). J is TRBJ2-6 and V is TRBV7-3; D is undetermined. This TCR came from a woman aged 50 to 65 who had recovered from COVID-19. The DNA of the CDR3 is TGTGCCAGCAGCTTATTCGGGTCTGGGGCCAACGTCCTGACTTTC. This sequence encodes CASSLFGSGANVLTF.